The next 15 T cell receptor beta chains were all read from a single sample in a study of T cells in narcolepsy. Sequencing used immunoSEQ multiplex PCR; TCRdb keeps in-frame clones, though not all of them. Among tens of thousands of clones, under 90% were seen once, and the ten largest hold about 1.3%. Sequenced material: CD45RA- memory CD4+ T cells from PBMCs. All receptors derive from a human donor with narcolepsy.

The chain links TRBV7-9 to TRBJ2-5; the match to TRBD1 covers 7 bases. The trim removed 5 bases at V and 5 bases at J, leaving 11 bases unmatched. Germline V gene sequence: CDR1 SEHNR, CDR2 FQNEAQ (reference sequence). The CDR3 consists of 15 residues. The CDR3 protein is CASSRNADRSETQYF. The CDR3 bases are TGTGCCAGCAGCCGAAACGCGGACAGGAGTGAGACCCAGTACTTC.

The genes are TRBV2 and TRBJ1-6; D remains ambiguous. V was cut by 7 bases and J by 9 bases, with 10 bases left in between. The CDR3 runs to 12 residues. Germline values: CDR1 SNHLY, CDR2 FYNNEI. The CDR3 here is CASKEVGSPLHF. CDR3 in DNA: TGTGCCAGCAAAGAAGTAGGTTCACCCCTCCACTTT.

In DNA form, the CDR3 reads TGTGCCAGCAGTCCGACAGGGGTTCCCTACGAGCAGTACGTC. It codes for CASSPTGVPYEQYV. The rearrangement links TRBV6-1 to TRBJ2-7, with 8 bases fitting TRBD1. The trim removed 5 bases at V and 2 bases at J, leaving 5 bases unmatched. The CDR3 runs 14 residues. CDR1 and CDR2 (germline): MNHNS, SASEGT.

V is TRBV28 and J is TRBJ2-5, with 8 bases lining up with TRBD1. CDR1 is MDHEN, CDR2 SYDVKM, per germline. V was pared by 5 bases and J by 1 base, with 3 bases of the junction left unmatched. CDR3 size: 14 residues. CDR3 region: CASSRDRPQETQYF. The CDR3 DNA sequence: TGTGCCAGCAGTAGGGACAGGCCCCAAGAGACCCAGTACTTC.

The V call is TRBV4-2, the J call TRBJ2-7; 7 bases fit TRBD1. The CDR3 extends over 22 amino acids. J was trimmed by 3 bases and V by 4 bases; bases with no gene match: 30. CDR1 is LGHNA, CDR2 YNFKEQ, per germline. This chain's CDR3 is CASSRDRASTISSNTTLYEQYV. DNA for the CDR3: TGTGCCAGCAGCCGGGACAGAGCCTCAACGATCTCCTCAAACACCACCCTCTACGAGCAGTACGTC.

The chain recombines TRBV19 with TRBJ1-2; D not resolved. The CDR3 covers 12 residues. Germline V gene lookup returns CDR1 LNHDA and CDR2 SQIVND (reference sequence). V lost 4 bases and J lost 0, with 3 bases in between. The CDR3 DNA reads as TGTGCCAGTAGTAAGACTAACTATGGCTACACCTTC. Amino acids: CASSKTNYGYTF.

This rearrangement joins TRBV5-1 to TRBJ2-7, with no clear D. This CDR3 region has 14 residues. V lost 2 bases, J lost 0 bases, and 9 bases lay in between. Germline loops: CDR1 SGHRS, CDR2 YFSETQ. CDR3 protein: CASSFLANSYEQYF. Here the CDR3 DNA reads TGCGCCAGCAGCTTTTTGGCGAACTCCTACGAGCAGTACTTC.

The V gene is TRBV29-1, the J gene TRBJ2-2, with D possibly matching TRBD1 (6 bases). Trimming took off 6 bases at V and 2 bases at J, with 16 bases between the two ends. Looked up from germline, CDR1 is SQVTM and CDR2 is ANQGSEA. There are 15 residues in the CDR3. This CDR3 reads CSVSPMGHNTGELFF. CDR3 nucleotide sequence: TGCAGCGTGTCCCCCATGGGACACAACACCGGGGAGCTGTTTTTT.

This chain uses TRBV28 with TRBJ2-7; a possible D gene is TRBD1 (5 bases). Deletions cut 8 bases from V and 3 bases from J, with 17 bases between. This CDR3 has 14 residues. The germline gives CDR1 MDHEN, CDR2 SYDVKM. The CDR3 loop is CASQKQEALYEQYF. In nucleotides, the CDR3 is TGTGCCAGCCAAAAACAGGAAGCCCTCTACGAGCAGTACTTC.

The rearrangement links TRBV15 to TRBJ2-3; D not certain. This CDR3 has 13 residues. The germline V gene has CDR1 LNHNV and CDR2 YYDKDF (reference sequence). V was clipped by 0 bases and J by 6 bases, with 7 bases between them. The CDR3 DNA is TGTGCCACCAGCAGAGACATTTGGGATACGCAGTATTTT. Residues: CATSRDIWDTQYF. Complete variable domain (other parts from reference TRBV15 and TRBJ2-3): DAMVIQNPRYQVTQFGKPVTLSCSQTLNHNVMYWYQQKSSQAPKLLFHYYDKDFNNEADTPDNFQSRRPNTSFCFLDIRSPGLGDTAMYLCATSRDIWDTQYFGPGTRLTVL.

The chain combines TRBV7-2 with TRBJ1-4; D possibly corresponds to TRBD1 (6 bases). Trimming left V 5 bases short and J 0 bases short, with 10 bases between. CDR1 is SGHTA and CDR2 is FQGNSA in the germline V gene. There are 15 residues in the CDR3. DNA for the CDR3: TGTGCCAGCAGCCCGCGGGGGCCAACTAATGAAAAACTGTTTTTT. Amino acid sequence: CASSPRGPTNEKLFF.

The CDR3 DNA follows: TGCGCCAGCAGCTTGGTGGACACGAACACTGAAGCTTTCTTT. Encoded protein: CASSLVDTNTEAFF. This chain connects TRBV5-1 to TRBJ1-1; possible D gene TRBD1, 5 bases. Germline-derived CDR1 and CDR2 are SGHRS and YFSETQ. The CDR3 has 14 amino acids. The V and J ends lost 0 bases and 1 base respectively, with 7 bases between them.

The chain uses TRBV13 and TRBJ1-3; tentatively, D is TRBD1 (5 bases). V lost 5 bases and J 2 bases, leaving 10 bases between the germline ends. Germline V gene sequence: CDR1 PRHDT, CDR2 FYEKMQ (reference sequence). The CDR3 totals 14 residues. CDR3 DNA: TGTGCCAGCAGCCGTGGGGGACCTGGAAACACCATATATTTT. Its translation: CASSRGGPGNTIYF.

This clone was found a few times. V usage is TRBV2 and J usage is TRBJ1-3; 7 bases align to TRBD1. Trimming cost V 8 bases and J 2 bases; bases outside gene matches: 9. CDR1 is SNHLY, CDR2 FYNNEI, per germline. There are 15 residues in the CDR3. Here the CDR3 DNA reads TGTGCCAGCTCTCGGGACGGACAGGCTGGAAACACCATATATTTT. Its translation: CASSRDGQAGNTIYF. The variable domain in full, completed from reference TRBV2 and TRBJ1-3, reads EPEVTQTPSHQVTQMGQEVILRCVPISNHLYFYWYRQILGQKVEFLVSFYNNEISEKSEIFDDQFSVERPDGSNFTLKIRSTKLEDSAMYFCASSRDGQAGNTIYFGEGSWLTVV.

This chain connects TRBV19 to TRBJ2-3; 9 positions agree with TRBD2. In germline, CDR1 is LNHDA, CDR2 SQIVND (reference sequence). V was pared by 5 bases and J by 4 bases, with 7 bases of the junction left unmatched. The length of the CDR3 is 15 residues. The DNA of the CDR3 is TGTGCCAGTAGTCGGAGTAGCGGGGGTGCAGATACGCAGTATTTT. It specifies CASSRSSGGADTQYF. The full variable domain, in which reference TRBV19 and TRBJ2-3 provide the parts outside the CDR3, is DGGITQSPKYLFRKEGQNVTLSCEQNLNHDAMYWYRQDPGQGLRLIYYSQIVNDFQKGDIAEGYSVSREKKESFPLTVTSAQKNPTAFYLCASSRSSGGADTQYFGPGTRLTVL.